The T cell receptor beta chain described here comes from a study of T cell responses to AZD1222 COVID-19 vaccine. Looked up from germline, CDR1 is MNHEY and CDR2 is SMNVEV (reference sequence). V lost 5 bases to trimming and J lost 1 base; unmatched junction nucleotides: 2. The CDR3 is made up of 14 amino acids. Whole-study results and caveats: When two AZD1222 doses had been given, Spike-specific TCR breadth and depth rose. Repertoires were collected only later (after the peak T cell response had occurred).

In regard to this clone: Its antigen is unknown.

TCRdb keeps only in-frame clones here, not all; method: immunoSEQ multiplex PCR. The repertoire holds approximately 180,000 clones, with over 80% as singletons. Sample: peripheral blood, taken 28 days after the second dose of the MenACWY control vaccine. The receptor's source is an adult who received the MenACWY meningococcal vaccine as a control. The genes are TRBV27 and TRBJ2-1; TRBD2 agrees at 7 bases. The DNA of the CDR3 is TGTGCCAGCAGTAACGGGGGGTCCTACAATGAGCAGTTCTTC. It is translated as CASSNGGSYNEQFF.